This T cell receptor (beta chain) is drawn from a study of identical twins. Germline-derived CDR1 and CDR2 are KGHSH and LQKENI. The V end was cut by 1 base, the J end by 2 bases, with 15 bases between. This CDR3 has 16 amino acids. This clonotype was observed a handful of times. Each CDR3 protein gets one entry after TCRdb re-called the 5' RACE reads with MiXCR. The data contain 500,000 to 550,000 distinct CDR3 sequences, around 20% of them singletons. The sample was also reused in another study, on T cells expressing NK-cell markers. Turning to that study: More than five of the donors carried dominant NKG2C+ clonotypes that took up roughly 1.0-8% of their CD8+ T cells.

Input material: CD4+ T cells sorted from blood. The J gene is TRBJ2-7, the V gene TRBV18, with D possibly being TRBD2 (6 bases). The source is a woman aged 18-29 years in good health. The CDR3: CASSPQSGRTTYEQYF. In nucleotides, the CDR3 is TGTGCCAGCTCACCACAGAGTGGGAGGACCACCTACGAGCAGTACTTC.